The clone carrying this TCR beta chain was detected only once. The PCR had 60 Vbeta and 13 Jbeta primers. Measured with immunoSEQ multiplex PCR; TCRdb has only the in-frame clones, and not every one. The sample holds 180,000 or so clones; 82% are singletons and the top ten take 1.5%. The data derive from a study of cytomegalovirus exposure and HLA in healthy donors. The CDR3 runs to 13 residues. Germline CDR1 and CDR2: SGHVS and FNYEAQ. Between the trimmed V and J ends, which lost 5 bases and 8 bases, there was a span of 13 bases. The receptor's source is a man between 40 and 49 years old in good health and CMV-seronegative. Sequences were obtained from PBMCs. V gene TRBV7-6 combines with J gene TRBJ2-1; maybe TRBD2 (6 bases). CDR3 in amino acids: CASSIGPGDEQFF. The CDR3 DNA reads TGTGCCAGCAGCATAGGCCCGGGGGATGAGCAGTTCTTC. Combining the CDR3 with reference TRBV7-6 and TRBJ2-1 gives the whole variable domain GAGVSQSPRYKVTKRGQDVALRCDPISGHVSLYWYRQALGQGPEFLTYFNYEAQQDKSGLPNDRFSAERPEGSISTLTIQRTEQRDSAMYRCASSIGPGDEQFFGPGTRLTVL.